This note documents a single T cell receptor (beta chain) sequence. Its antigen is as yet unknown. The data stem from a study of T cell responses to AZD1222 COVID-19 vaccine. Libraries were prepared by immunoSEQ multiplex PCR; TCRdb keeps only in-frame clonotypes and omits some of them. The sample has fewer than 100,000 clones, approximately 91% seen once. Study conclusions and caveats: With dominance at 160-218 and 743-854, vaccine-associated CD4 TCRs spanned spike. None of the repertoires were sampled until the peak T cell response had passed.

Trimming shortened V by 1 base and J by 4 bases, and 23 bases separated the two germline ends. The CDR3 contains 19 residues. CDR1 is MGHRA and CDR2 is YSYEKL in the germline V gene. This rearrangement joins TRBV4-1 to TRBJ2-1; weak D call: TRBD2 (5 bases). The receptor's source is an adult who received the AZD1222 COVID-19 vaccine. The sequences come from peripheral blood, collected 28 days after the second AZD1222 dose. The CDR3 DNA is TGCGCCAGCAGCCAAGGGGTTTGGAGGAGGAATCAACAGTACAATGAGCAGTTCTTC. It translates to CASSQGVWRRNQQYNEQFF.